These 16 T cell receptor beta chains originate from one sample sequenced in a study of T-cell memory formation after mild COVID-19. MiXCR, run by TCRdb on the 5' RACE reads, gives a single entry per CDR3 protein. Counted here are about 350,000 distinct CDR3 sequences, roughly 15% occurring once; the ten biggest clones make up approximately 21%. Sequences were obtained from PBMCs or a T cell subset sorted from them (not recorded which). Source of these receptors: a man aged 18 to 30 who had mild COVID-19 (a few samples of this study predate the infection). Cell type and time point are not known.

V is TRBV24-1 and J is TRBJ1-1, with 9 bases lining up with TRBD1. CDR3 length equals 15 residues. Germline assignment: CDR1 KGHDR and CDR2 SFDVKD. Trimming cost V 8 bases and J 0 bases; bases outside gene matches: 6. The CDR3 is CATTGQGYMNTEAFF. CDR3 coding DNA: TGTGCCACCACCGGACAGGGGTACATGAACACTGAAGCTTTCTTT.

This clonotype appeared many times. This chain's CDR3 is CASSHQGTHEQYV. In DNA, the CDR3 is TGTGCCAGCAGTCATCAGGGTACCCACGAGCAGTACGTC. The V and J genes are TRBV6-2 or TRBV6-3 and TRBJ2-7, with D perhaps TRBD1 (5 bases). The CDR3 totals 13 residues. The germline gives CDR1 MNHEY, CDR2 SVGEGT. Trimming removed 5 bases at V and 5 bases at J, with 13 bases between.

This clonotype was counted a few times. Here the CDR3 DNA reads TGTGCCAGCAGCTTAAATACAGGGAACAATCAGCCCCAGCATTTT. This sequence encodes CASSLNTGNNQPQHF. The chain joins TRBV7-2 to TRBJ1-5, with a weak D call TRBD1 (6 bases). V shed 2 bases and J shed 3 bases, with 11 bases lying between them. Looked up from germline, CDR1 is SGHTA and CDR2 is FQGNSA. The CDR3 runs 15 residues.

The genes are TRBV20-1 and TRBJ2-1; 7 bases map to TRBD2. The germline gives CDR1 DFQATT, CDR2 SNEGSKA (reference sequence). CDR3 length: 16 residues. V shed 0 bases, J shed 0 bases, and the junction held 5 bases outside the gene matches. CDR3 in amino acids: CSARDPSGTSYNEQFF. CDR3 nucleotides: TGCAGTGCTAGAGATCCCAGCGGGACCTCCTACAATGAGCAGTTCTTC.

This clonotype turned up a few times. V gene TRBV3-1 combines with J gene TRBJ2-1; 9 bases align to TRBD2. This CDR3 has 11 residues. J lost 13 bases, V lost 4 bases, and 2 bases had no gene match. Germline lookup yields CDR1 LGHDT and CDR2 YNNKEL (reference sequence). DNA for the CDR3: TGTGCCAGCAGCCGACTAGCGGTACAGTTCTTC. Protein product: CASSRLAVQFF.

This clonotype was seen only a few times. The CDR3 nucleotides read TGTGCCAGCAGTTACAGGGAGGGGCAGTTCTTC. Amino acids: CASSYREGQFF. The chain is built from TRBV6-6 and TRBJ2-1; 7 bases align to TRBD2. The V segment lost 2 bases and the J segment 12 bases; nucleotides outside the gene matches: 1. CDR3 size: 11 residues. CDR1 and CDR2 from the germline V gene are MNHNY and SVGAGI (reference sequence).

This clonotype was seen a few times. The chain uses TRBV6-5 and TRBJ2-3; 7 bases are a match to TRBD1. The CDR3 extends over 19 amino acids. Germline-derived CDR1 and CDR2 are MNHEY and SVGAGI. Unmatched junction bases numbered 21, after V lost 6 bases and J lost 3 bases. CDR3 protein: CASRKTGQQNQWRTDTQYF. For the CDR3, the DNA is TGTGCCAGCAGGAAAACGGGACAGCAAAATCAGTGGAGGACAGATACGCAGTATTTT.

The chain joins TRBV12-3 or TRBV12-4 to TRBJ1-2; TRBD1 agrees at 7 bases. Unmatched junction bases numbered 3, after V lost 5 bases and J lost 3 bases. This CDR3 contains 13 residues. The CDR3 spells CASSRTGDYGYTF. As DNA, the CDR3 is TGTGCCAGCAGTCGTACAGGGGACTATGGCTACACCTTC.

The table lists this clonotype with a few counts. J is TRBJ2-7 and V is TRBV20-1; 14 nucleotides line up with TRBD2. Germline assignment: CDR1 DFQATT and CDR2 SNEGSKA (reference sequence). V dropped 3 bases and J dropped 6; count of bases not matched to a gene: 4. The CDR3 sequence is 14 residues long. This CDR3 reads CSARAGTSGGEQYV. For the CDR3, the DNA is TGCAGTGCTAGGGCCGGGACTAGCGGGGGCGAGCAGTACGTC.

This clonotype turned up a few times. V usage is TRBV6-2 or TRBV6-3 and J usage is TRBJ2-1; tentative D call: TRBD1 (6 bases). The CDR3 covers 14 residues. The germline V gene has CDR1 MNHEY and CDR2 SVGEGT. V was cut by 2 bases and J by 7 bases, with 12 bases left in between. Here the CDR3 reads CASSYLSDRNEQFF. The CDR3 DNA reads TGTGCCAGCAGTTACCTTTCCGACAGGAATGAGCAGTTCTTC.

There are many counts of this clonotype. The gene calls are TRBV18 and TRBJ2-5; D possibly matches TRBD1 or TRBD2 (5 bases each). The germline V gene encodes CDR1 KGHSH and CDR2 LQKENI. Trimming removed 5 bases from V and 8 bases from J, with 18 bases in between. The CDR3 has 14 amino acids. Here the CDR3 reads CASSLPGPKETQYF. In nucleotides, the CDR3 is TGTGCCAGCTCATTACCGGGACCTAAGGAAACCCAGTACTTC.

The V and J genes are TRBV4-1 and TRBJ1-1, with 8 bases fitting TRBD1. V lost 4 bases, J lost 1 base, and 5 bases stayed unmatched. CDR1 and CDR2 from the germline V gene are MGHRA and YSYEKL. CDR3 size: 15 residues. The CDR3 DNA sequence: TGCGCCAGCAGCCGAGGACAGGGTCCGAACACTGAAGCTTTCTTT. This gives the protein CASSRGQGPNTEAFF.

Only a few counts were recorded for this clonotype. The genes are TRBV5-1 and TRBJ1-6; D is unresolved. CDR1 is SGHRS, CDR2 YFSETQ, per germline. This CDR3 is built from 14 residues. V was cut by 1 base and J by 6 bases, with 8 bases left in between. CDR3 DNA: TGCGCCAGCAGCTTGACAGTTTTTAATTCACCCCTCCACTTT. It encodes CASSLTVFNSPLHF.

This chain links TRBV4-3 with TRBJ1-1; D not certain. The V gene lost 2 bases and the J gene lost 7 bases, with 8 bases spanning the gap. The germline V gene has CDR1 LGHNA and CDR2 YSLEER. The CDR3 is made up of 12 amino acids. CDR3 sequence reads: CASSQWEGEAFF. DNA of the CDR3: TGCGCCAGCAGCCAATGGGAGGGTGAAGCTTTCTTT.

CDR3 nucleotides: TGCGCCAGCAGCTTGGCCCTGGGCGGAAGAGAAAAACTGTTTTTT. Encoded protein: CASSLALGGREKLFF. The V gene is TRBV5-1, the J gene TRBJ1-4, with D unclear. The CDR3 sequence is 15 residues long. The V end was cut by 0 bases, the J end by 8 bases, with 14 bases between. Germline lookup yields CDR1 SGHRS and CDR2 YFSETQ.

This chain connects TRBV10-3 to TRBJ1-1; 10 bases align to TRBD1. CDR3 length equals 16 residues. Germline-derived CDR1 and CDR2 are ENHRY and SYGVKD. After removal of 4 bases from V and 11 bases from J, the junction contained 16 bases not matched to a gene. CDR3 residues: CAISGGYEGQGEGAFF. Here the CDR3 DNA reads TGTGCCATCAGTGGAGGGTATGAAGGACAGGGGGAAGGGGCTTTCTTT.